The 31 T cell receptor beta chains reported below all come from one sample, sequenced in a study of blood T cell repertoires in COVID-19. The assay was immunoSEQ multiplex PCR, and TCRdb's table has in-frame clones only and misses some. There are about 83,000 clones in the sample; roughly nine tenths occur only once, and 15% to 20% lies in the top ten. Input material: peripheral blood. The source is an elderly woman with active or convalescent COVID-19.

The CDR3 nucleotides read TGTGCCAGCAGCTCGATAATACGACAGGGAGACTATGGCTACACCTTC. Translated, it gives CASSSIIRQGDYGYTF. The V call is TRBV3-1 (or the pseudogene TRBV3-2), the J call TRBJ1-2; 7 nucleotides agree with TRBD1. Germline V CDR1 and CDR2: LGHDT, YNNKEL (reference sequence). J was trimmed by 3 bases and V by 5 bases; bases with no gene match: 12. The CDR3 runs to 16 residues.

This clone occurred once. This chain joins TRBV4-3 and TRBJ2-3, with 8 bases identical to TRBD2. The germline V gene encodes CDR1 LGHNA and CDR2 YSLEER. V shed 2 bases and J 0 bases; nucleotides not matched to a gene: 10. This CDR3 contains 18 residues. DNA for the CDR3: TGCGCCAGCAGCCAAAGCAGCGGGGGAGGTTGGAGCACAGATACGCAGTATTTT. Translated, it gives CASSQSSGGGWSTDTQYF.

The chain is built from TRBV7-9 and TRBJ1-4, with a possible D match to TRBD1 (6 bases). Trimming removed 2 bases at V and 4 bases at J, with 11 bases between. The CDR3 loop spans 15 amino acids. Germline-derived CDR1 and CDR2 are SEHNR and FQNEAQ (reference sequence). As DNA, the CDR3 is TGTGCCAGCAGCTTATTCGAGGGGGTTAATGAAAAACTGTTTTTT. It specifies CASSLFEGVNEKLFF.

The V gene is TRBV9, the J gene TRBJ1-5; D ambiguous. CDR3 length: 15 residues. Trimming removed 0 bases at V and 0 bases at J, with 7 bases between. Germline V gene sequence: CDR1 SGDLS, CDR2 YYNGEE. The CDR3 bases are TGTGCCAGCAGCGTAGGAGGGTATAGCAATCAGCCCCAGCATTTT. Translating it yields CASSVGGYSNQPQHF.

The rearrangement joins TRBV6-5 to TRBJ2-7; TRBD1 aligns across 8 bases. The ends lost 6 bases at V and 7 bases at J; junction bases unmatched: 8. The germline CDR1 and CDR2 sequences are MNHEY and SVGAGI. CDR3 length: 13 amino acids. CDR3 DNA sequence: TGTGCCAGCAGATCCGGGACAGGCTGGGAGCAGTACTTC. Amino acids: CASRSGTGWEQYF.

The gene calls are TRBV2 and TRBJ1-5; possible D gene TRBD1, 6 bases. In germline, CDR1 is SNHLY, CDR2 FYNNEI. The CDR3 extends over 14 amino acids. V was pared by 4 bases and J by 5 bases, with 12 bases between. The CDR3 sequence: CASSGQGRHQPQHF. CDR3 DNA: TGTGCCAGCAGTGGGCAGGGGCGGCATCAGCCCCAGCATTTT.

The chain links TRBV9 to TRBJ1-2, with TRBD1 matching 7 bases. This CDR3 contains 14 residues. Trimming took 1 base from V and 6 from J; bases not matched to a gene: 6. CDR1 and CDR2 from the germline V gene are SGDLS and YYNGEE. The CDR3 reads CASSVTGTDHGYTF. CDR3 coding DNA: TGTGCCAGCAGCGTAACCGGGACAGATCATGGCTACACCTTC. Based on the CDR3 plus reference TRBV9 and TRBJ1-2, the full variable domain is DSGVTQTPKHLITATGQRVTLRCSPRSGDLSVYWYQQSLDQGLQFLIQYYNGEERAKGNILERFSAQQFPDLHSELNLSSLELGDSALYFCASSVTGTDHGYTFGSGTRLTVV.

The DNA of the CDR3 is TGTGCCAGCAGCTTAAGAGGCAGGGTAAGGCACGAGCAGTACTTC. It encodes CASSLRGRVRHEQYF. V usage is TRBV11-2 and J usage is TRBJ2-7; maybe TRBD1 (5 bases). Germline CDR1 reads SGHAT; CDR2 reads FQNNGV. Trimming cost V 2 bases and J 5 bases, with 16 bases left between them. This CDR3 is built from 15 residues. Complete variable domain (other parts from reference TRBV11-2 and TRBJ2-7): EAGVAQSPRYKIIEKRQSVAFWCNPISGHATLYWYQQILGQGPKLLIQFQNNGVVDDSQLPKDRFSAERLKGVDSTLKIQPAKLEDSAVYLCASSLRGRVRHEQYFGPGTRLTVT.

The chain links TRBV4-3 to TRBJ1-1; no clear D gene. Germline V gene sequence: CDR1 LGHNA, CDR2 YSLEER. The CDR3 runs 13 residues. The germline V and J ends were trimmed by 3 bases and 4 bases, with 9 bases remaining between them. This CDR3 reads CASSHREFTEAFF. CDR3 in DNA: TGCGCCAGCAGCCACCGGGAGTTCACTGAAGCTTTCTTT.

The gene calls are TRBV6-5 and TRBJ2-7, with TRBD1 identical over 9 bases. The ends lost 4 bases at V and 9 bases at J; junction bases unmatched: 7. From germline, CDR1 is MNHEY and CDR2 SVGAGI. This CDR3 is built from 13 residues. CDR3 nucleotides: TGTGCCAGCAGTTTGGGACAGGGAATAAGGCAGTACTTC. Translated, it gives CASSLGQGIRQYF.

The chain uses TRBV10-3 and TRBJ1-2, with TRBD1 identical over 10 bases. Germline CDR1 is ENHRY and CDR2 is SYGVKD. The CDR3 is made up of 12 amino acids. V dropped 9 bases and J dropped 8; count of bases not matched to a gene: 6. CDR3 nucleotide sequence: TGTGCCATACCCGGGACAGGGGAAGGCTACACCTTC. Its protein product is CAIPGTGEGYTF.

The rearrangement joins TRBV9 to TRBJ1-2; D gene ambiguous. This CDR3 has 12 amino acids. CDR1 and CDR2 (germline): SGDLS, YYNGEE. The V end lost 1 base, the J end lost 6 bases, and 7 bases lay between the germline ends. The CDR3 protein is CASSVYGDGYTF. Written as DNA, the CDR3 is TGTGCCAGCAGCGTATACGGGGATGGCTACACCTTC.

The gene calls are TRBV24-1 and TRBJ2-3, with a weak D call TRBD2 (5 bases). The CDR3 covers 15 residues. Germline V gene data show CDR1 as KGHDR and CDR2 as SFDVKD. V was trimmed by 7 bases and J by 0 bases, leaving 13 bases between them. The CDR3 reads CATSRYGLSTDTQYF. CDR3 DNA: TGTGCCACCAGCAGATACGGACTGAGCACAGATACGCAGTATTTT.

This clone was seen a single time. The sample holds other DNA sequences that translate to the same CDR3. The CDR3: CASSQDRAYEQYF. CDR3 nucleotides: TGCGCCAGCAGCCAAGATCGAGCGTACGAGCAGTACTTC. The chain employs TRBV4-3 and TRBJ2-7; D is undetermined. V was trimmed by 0 bases and J by 4 bases, leaving 7 bases between them. The CDR3 has 13 residues. CDR1 and CDR2 (germline): LGHNA, YSLEER.

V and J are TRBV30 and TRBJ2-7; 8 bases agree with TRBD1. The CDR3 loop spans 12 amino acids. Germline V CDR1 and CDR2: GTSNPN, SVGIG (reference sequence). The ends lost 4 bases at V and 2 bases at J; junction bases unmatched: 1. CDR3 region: CAWTQGAYEQYF. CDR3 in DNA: TGTGCCTGGACACAGGGGGCCTACGAGCAGTACTTC.

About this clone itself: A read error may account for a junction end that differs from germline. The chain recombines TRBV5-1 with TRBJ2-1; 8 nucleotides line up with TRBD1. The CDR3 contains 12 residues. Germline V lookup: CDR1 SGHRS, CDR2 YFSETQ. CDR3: CASSLPDREQFF. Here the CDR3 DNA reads TGCGCCAGCAGCTTGCCGGACAGGGAGCAATTCTTC.

CDR3 residues: CASSLGGRYGDTQYF. In DNA, the CDR3 is TGTGCCAGCAGTTTGGGGGGGCGGTACGGCGATACGCAGTATTTT. The chain combines TRBV28 with TRBJ2-3; D might be TRBD2 (7 bases). The CDR3 loop spans 15 amino acids. Trimming pared 3 bases from V and 6 bases from J, leaving 16 bases between. Germline CDR1 and CDR2: MDHEN and SYDVKM.

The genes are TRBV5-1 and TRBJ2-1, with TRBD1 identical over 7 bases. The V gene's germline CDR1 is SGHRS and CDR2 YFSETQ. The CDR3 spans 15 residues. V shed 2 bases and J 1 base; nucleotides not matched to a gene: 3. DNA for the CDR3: TGCGCCAGCAGCTTCGACAGGGTATCCTACAATGAGCAGTTCTTC. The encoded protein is CASSFDRVSYNEQFF.

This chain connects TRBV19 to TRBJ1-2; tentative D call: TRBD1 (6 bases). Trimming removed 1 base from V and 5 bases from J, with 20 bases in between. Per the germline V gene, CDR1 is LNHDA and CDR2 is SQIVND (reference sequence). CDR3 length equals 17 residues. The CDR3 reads CASSIGSGLGGSYGYTF. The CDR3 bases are TGTGCCAGTAGTATAGGTTCGGGATTAGGGGGAAGTTATGGCTACACCTTC.

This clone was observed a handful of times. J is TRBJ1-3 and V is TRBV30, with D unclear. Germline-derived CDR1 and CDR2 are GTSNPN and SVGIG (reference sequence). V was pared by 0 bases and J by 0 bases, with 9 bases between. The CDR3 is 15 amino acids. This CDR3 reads CAWSVAGISGNTIYF. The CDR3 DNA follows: TGTGCCTGGAGTGTCGCCGGTATCTCTGGAAACACCATATATTTT.

DNA for the CDR3: TGTGCCACCACCCCAACGACAGGGGCCCTCTACGAGCAGTACTTC. Translating gives CATTPTTGALYEQYF. This chain uses TRBV6-6 with TRBJ2-7, with 8 bases aligning to TRBD1. CDR1 and CDR2 (germline): MNHNY, SVGAGI (reference sequence). Losses at the gene ends were 10 bases for V and 3 bases for J; bases not matched to a gene: 14. The CDR3 spans 15 residues.

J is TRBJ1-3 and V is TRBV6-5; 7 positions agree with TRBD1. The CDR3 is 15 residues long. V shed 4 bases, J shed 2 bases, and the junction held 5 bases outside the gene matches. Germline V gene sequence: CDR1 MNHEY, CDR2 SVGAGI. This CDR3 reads CASSSQGGAGNTIYF. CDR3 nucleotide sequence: TGTGCCAGCAGTTCCCAGGGGGGCGCTGGAAACACCATATATTTT.

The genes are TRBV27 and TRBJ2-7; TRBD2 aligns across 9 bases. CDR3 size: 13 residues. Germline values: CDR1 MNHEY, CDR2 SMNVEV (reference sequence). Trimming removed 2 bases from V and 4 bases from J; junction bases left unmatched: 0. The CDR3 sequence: CASSLAGGYEQYF. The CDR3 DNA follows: TGTGCCAGCAGTTTAGCGGGGGGGTACGAGCAGTACTTC.

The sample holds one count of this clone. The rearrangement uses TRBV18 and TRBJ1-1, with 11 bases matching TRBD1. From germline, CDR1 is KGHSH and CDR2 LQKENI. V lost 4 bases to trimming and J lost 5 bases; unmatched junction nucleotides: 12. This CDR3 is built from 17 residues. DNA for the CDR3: TGTGCCAGCTCACGGGCGGACAGGGGGCCGAAATGGACTGAAGCTTTCTTT. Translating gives CASSRADRGPKWTEAFF.

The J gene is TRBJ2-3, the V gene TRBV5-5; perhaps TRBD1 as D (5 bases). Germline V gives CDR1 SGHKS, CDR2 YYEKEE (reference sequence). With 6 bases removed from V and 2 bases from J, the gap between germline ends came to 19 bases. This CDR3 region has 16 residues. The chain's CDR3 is CASTPATGTFTDTQYF. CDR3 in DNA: TGTGCCAGCACCCCGGCAACAGGCACATTCACAGATACGCAGTATTTT.

The CDR3 DNA sequence: TGCGCCAGCAGCCAAGTACAGGGAAACACTGAAGCTTTCTTT. It encodes CASSQVQGNTEAFF. The chain couples TRBV4-3 to TRBJ1-1; the D gene is possibly TRBD1 (6 bases). Trimming removed 1 base at V and 2 bases at J, with 8 bases between. The CDR3 spans 14 residues. Germline values: CDR1 LGHNA, CDR2 YSLEER.

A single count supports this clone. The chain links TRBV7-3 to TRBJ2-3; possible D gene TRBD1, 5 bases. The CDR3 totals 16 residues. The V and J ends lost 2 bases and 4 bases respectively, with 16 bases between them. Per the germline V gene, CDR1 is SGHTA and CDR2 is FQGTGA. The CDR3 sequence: CASSLGPGLGSDTQYF. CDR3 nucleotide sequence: TGTGCCAGCAGCTTAGGGCCAGGGTTGGGCTCAGATACGCAGTATTTT.

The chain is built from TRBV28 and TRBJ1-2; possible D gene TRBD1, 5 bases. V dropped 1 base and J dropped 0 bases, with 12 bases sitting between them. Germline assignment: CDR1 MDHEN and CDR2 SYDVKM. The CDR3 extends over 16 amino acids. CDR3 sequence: CASSLSRQRANYGYTF. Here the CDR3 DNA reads TGTGCCAGCAGTTTATCCCGACAGAGAGCTAACTATGGCTACACCTTC.

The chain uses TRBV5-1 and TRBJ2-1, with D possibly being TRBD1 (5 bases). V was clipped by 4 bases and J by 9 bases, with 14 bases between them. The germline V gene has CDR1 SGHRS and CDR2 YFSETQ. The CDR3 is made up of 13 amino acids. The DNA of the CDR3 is TGCGCCAGCAGCCTAATGTTTACAGGTGAGCAGTTCTTC. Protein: CASSLMFTGEQFF.

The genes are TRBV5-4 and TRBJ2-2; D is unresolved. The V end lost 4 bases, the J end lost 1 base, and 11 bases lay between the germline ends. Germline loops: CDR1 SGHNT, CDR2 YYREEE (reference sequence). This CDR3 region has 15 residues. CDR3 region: CASSPHKMNTGELFF. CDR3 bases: TGTGCCAGCAGCCCCCACAAAATGAACACCGGGGAGCTGTTTTTT. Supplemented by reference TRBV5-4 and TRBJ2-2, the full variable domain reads ETGVTQSPTHLIKTRGQQVTLRCSSQSGHNTVSWYQQALGQGPQFIFQYYREEENGRGNFPPRFSGLQFPNYSSELNVNALELDDSALYLCASSPHKMNTGELFFGEGSRLTVL.

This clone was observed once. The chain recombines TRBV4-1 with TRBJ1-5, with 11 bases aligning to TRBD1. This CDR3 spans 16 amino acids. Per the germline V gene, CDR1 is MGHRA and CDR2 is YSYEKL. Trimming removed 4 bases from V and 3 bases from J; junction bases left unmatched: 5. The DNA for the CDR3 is TGCGCCAGCAGCCCTCAGGGACAGGGGGACAATCAGCCCCAGCATTTT. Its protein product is CASSPQGQGDNQPQHF.